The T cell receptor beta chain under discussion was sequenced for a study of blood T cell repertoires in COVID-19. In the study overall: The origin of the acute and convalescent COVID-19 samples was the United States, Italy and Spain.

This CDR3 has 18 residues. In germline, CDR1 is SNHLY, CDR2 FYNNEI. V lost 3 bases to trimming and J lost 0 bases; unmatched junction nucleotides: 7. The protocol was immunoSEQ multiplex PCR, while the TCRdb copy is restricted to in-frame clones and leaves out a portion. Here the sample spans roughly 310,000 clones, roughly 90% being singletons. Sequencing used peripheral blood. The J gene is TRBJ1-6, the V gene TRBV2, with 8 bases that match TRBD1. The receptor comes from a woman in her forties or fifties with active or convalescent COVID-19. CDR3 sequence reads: CASSEDRVINSYNSPLHF. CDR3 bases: TGTGCCAGCAGTGAGGACAGGGTAATCAACTCCTATAATTCACCCCTCCACTTT.